Listed here are 26 T cell receptor beta chains from one sample, sequenced in a study of OX40 agonist ivuxolimab in advanced cancers. Measured with immunoSEQ multiplex PCR; TCRdb has only the in-frame clones, and not every one. The sample records tens of thousands of clones, approximately 91% being singletons. Sequenced here: CD4+ or CD8+ T cells sorted from blood, sampled in a trial of the OX40 agonist ivuxolimab. The source is an adult with an advanced solid tumor such as melanoma, head and neck, liver or kidney cancer.

CDR3 bases: TGTGCCAGCAGCCTACTAACCGGAGCTAATGAAAAACTGTTTTTT. Its protein is CASSLLTGANEKLFF. The chain couples TRBV27 to TRBJ1-4; D unresolved. The CDR3 is 15 amino acids. V was trimmed by 6 bases and J by 3 bases, leaving 14 bases between them. In germline, CDR1 is MNHEY, CDR2 SMNVEV (reference sequence).

This clone was counted between two and nine times. The chain employs TRBV4-1 and TRBJ1-4; D not resolved. Germline V gene data show CDR1 as MGHRA and CDR2 as YSYEKL. CDR3 size: 13 residues. Trimming cost V 0 bases and J 8 bases, with 7 bases left between them. CDR3 protein: CASSQDRWEKLFF. The CDR3 region has the DNA TGCGCCAGCAGCCAAGATAGATGGGAAAAACTGTTTTTT.

The V and J genes are TRBV6-1 and TRBJ1-5; D is possibly TRBD1 (5 bases). Germline V CDR1 and CDR2: MNHNS, SASEGT. Between the trimmed V and J ends, which lost 0 bases and 4 bases, there was a span of 16 bases. The CDR3 consists of 17 residues. CDR3 nucleotides: TGTGCCAGCAGTGAAGCGCGATACCAGGGAGGTAATCAGCCCCAGCATTTT. It translates to CASSEARYQGGNQPQHF.

The rearrangement joins TRBV6-5 to TRBJ2-7; a weak D match, TRBD1 (5 bases). Germline CDR1 MNHEY, CDR2 SVGAGI. The CDR3 sequence is 14 residues long. V lost 3 bases and J lost 5, with 14 bases in between. Here the CDR3 reads CASSYSQGADEQYF. CDR3 DNA: TGTGCCAGCAGTTATAGTCAGGGTGCCGACGAGCAGTACTTC.

J is TRBJ2-2 and V is TRBV30; D gene uncertain. CDR1 is GTSNPN and CDR2 is SVGIG in the germline V gene (reference sequence). Trimming pared 1 base from V and 5 bases from J, leaving 8 bases between. The CDR3 totals 13 residues. The DNA for the CDR3 is TGTGCCTGGAGTGGGTGGCAAACCGGGGAGCTGTTTTTT. Translation: CAWSGWQTGELFF.

This sequence joins TRBV28 and TRBJ2-3; no definite D call. There are 14 residues in the CDR3. With 3 bases removed from V and 1 base from J, the gap between germline ends came to 8 bases. Germline CDR1 and CDR2: MDHEN and SYDVKM. The CDR3 reads CASSFNHRTDTQYF. The CDR3 DNA reads as TGTGCCAGCAGTTTCAACCACCGCACAGATACGCAGTATTTT.

V gene TRBV6-1 combines with J gene TRBJ2-7; 8 positions agree with TRBD2. CDR3 length: 15 amino acids. The trim removed 4 bases at V and 3 bases at J, leaving 8 bases unmatched. Germline V lookup: CDR1 MNHNS, CDR2 SASEGT. This CDR3 is CASSASGSGSYEQYF. CDR3 DNA sequence: TGTGCCAGCAGTGCGTCGGGAAGCGGGAGCTACGAGCAGTACTTC.

The chain links TRBV4-3 to TRBJ2-3; perhaps TRBD2 as D (5 bases). The germline V gene encodes CDR1 LGHNA and CDR2 YSLEER. Trimming removed 0 bases at V and 8 bases at J, with 12 bases between. The CDR3 contains 14 residues. The CDR3 region is CASSQDSGSSTQYF. CDR3 nucleotides: TGCGCCAGCAGCCAAGATAGTGGGAGTAGTACGCAGTATTTT.

The V call is TRBV20-1, the J call TRBJ2-5; D gene ambiguous. Germline loops: CDR1 DFQATT, CDR2 SNEGSKA (reference sequence). Trimming removed 6 bases at V and 4 bases at J, with 9 bases between. The CDR3 runs 11 residues. The CDR3 spells CSALLGETQYF. The CDR3 nucleotides are TGCAGTGCGCTTCTGGGAGAGACCCAGTACTTC.

The genes are TRBV6-5 and TRBJ2-7; tentatively, D is TRBD1 (6 bases). This CDR3 has 15 amino acids. Per the germline V gene, CDR1 is MNHEY and CDR2 is SVGAGI. Trimming pared 1 base from V and 2 bases from J, leaving 12 bases between. The CDR3 DNA sequence: TGTGCCAGCAGTTACTTGAATCAGGGGCCCTACGAGCAGTACTTC. Its translation is CASSYLNQGPYEQYF.

This chain connects TRBV7-2 to TRBJ2-7; maybe TRBD2 (6 bases). V was trimmed by 4 bases and J by 2 bases, leaving 9 bases between them. The CDR3 has 13 residues. Per the germline V gene, CDR1 is SGHTA and CDR2 is FQGNSA. The CDR3: CASSSGVPYEQYF. CDR3 sequence (DNA): TGTGCCAGCAGCTCGGGGGTTCCCTACGAGCAGTACTTC.

The chain is built from TRBV10-3 and TRBJ2-5; TRBD1 matches at 10 bases. Germline V gives CDR1 ENHRY, CDR2 SYGVKD. The CDR3 consists of 14 residues. Trimming removed 11 bases from V and 5 bases from J; junction bases left unmatched: 11. CDR3 coding DNA: TGTGCCGCCGAACGGGACAGGGGATCGGAGACCCAGTACTTC. It encodes CAAERDRGSETQYF.

This chain joins TRBV11-3 and TRBJ2-2; no reliable D call. The CDR3 has 15 amino acids. V gave up 2 bases and J gave up 2 bases, with 9 bases separating them. In germline, CDR1 is SGHNT, CDR2 YENEEA. In nucleotides, the CDR3 is TGTGCCAGCAGCTTACGGGCCACTAACACCGGGGAGCTGTTTTTT. Its translation: CASSLRATNTGELFF.

The V call is TRBV29-1, the J call TRBJ2-5; the D is unclear. This CDR3 is built from 11 residues. The germline V gene has CDR1 SQVTM and CDR2 ANQGSEA. Trimming pared 3 bases from V and 1 base from J, leaving 3 bases between. Here the CDR3 DNA reads TGCAGCGTTGACTTCCAAGAGACCCAGTACTTC. This codes for CSVDFQETQYF.

The chain is built from TRBV25-1 and TRBJ2-3; the D is unclear. This CDR3 has 11 amino acids. V was trimmed by 6 bases and J by 3 bases, leaving 4 bases between them. Per germline, CDR1 MGHDK and CDR2 SYGVNS. The CDR3 region is CASSLTDTQYF. CDR3 DNA: TGTGCCAGCAGCCTGACAGATACGCAGTATTTT.

This clone was seen a few times. CDR3 loop: CASSKGRSINEKLFF. The CDR3 DNA follows: TGTGCCAGCAGTAAAGGACGGTCAATAAATGAAAAACTGTTTTTT. V and J are TRBV28 and TRBJ1-4; D not certain. In germline, CDR1 is MDHEN, CDR2 SYDVKM. V was shortened by 5 bases and J by 5 bases, with 15 bases between the two germline ends. The CDR3 sequence is 15 residues long.

V and J are TRBV15 and TRBJ2-3; D may be TRBD1 (5 bases). This CDR3 is 13 amino acids long. Per the germline V gene, CDR1 is LNHNV and CDR2 is YYDKDF (reference sequence). The CDR3 reads CATSKGPADTQYF. CDR3 DNA: TGTGCGACAAGCAAGGGGCCGGCAGATACGCAGTATTTT.

The chain links TRBV19 to TRBJ2-3, with TRBD1 as a possible D gene (5 bases). The V end lost 1 base, the J end lost 3 bases, and 8 bases lay between the germline ends. This CDR3 comprises 14 residues. Germline lookup yields CDR1 LNHDA and CDR2 SQIVND (reference sequence). The CDR3: CASSIGGQTDTQYF. The CDR3, as DNA: TGTGCCAGTAGTATAGGGGGCCAGACAGATACGCAGTATTTT.

The V call is TRBV5-8, the J call TRBJ2-7, with TRBD1 matching over 8 bases. This CDR3 is built from 14 residues. Germline V CDR1 and CDR2: SGHTS, YDEGEE. J gave up 2 bases and V 5 bases, and 6 bases lay outside the gene matches. CDR3 amino acids: CASSVRTGPYEQYF. The CDR3 DNA sequence: TGTGCCAGCAGTGTGAGGACAGGGCCCTACGAGCAGTACTTC. Full variable domain (remainder filled in from reference TRBV5-8 and TRBJ2-7): EAGVTQSPTHLIKTRGQQATLRCSPISGHTSVYWYQQALGLGLQFLLWYDEGEERNRGNFPPRFSGRQFPNYSSELNVNALELEDSALYLCASSVRTGPYEQYFGPGTRLTVT.

The chain combines TRBV28 with TRBJ1-2; D gene ambiguous. The CDR3 runs 14 residues. Trimming removed 6 bases from V and 6 bases from J, with 17 bases in between. Germline CDR1 reads MDHEN; CDR2 reads SYDVKM. The chain's CDR3 is CASSVPSGRNGYTF. The CDR3 DNA reads as TGTGCCAGCAGCGTCCCTTCGGGGAGGAATGGCTACACCTTC.

The chain combines TRBV25-1 with TRBJ2-4; D remains unclear. This CDR3 comprises 16 residues. V was trimmed by 1 base and J by 0 bases, leaving 10 bases between them. Germline V gene lookup returns CDR1 MGHDK and CDR2 SYGVNS. This CDR3 reads CASSESKSLAKNIQYF. CDR3 in DNA: TGTGCCAGCAGTGAATCAAAGTCCTTAGCCAAAAACATTCAGTACTTC.

The chain couples TRBV7-2 to TRBJ2-5; TRBD1 aligns across 11 bases. The junction had 2 bases not matched to a gene; V was cut back by 2 bases and J by 3 bases. The CDR3 is 15 residues long. Germline CDR1 SGHTA, CDR2 FQGNSA. CDR3 sequence reads: CASSLLGQGEETQYF. The DNA of the CDR3 is TGTGCCAGCAGCTTACTGGGACAGGGGGAAGAGACCCAGTACTTC.

V is TRBV11-2 and J is TRBJ2-2; 7 nucleotides match TRBD2. This CDR3 comprises 13 residues. Germline assignment: CDR1 SGHAT and CDR2 FQNNGV. J gave up 7 bases and V 3 bases, and 2 bases lay outside the gene matches. In DNA form, the CDR3 reads TGTGCCAGCAGCTTCGGGAGGAACGGGGAGCTGTTTTTT. This encodes CASSFGRNGELFF.

The chain links TRBV19 to TRBJ2-7; D is possibly TRBD2 (7 bases). This CDR3 is built from 16 residues. Germline CDR1 LNHDA, CDR2 SQIVND (reference sequence). The germline V and J ends were trimmed by 7 bases and 1 base, with 20 bases remaining between them. Here the CDR3 DNA reads TGTGCCAGTACTAAAGGGGGGGATATTTCATCCTACGAGCAGTACTTC. Translating it yields CASTKGGDISSYEQYF.

This clone was counted between two and nine times. This chain connects TRBV6-5 to TRBJ2-5, with no clear D. The CDR3 spans 13 residues. The germline V gene has CDR1 MNHEY and CDR2 SVGAGI. Trimming left V 2 bases short and J 5 bases short, with 9 bases between. The CDR3 sequence is CASSYRRGETQYF. CDR3 in DNA: TGTGCCAGCAGTTACCGGCGTGGGGAGACCCAGTACTTC.

The chain combines TRBV21-1 with TRBJ2-5; the table's D call of TRBD2 was not tested on the DNA. TRBV21-1 is a pseudogene segment. This CDR3 is 15 amino acids long. CDR3 amino acids: CASSKACGILETQYF. For the CDR3, the DNA is TGTGCCAGCAGCAAAGCGTGCGGCATCTTAGAGACCCAGTACTTC.